This TCR beta chain is drawn from a study of T cell responses to AZD1222 COVID-19 vaccine (dated by TCRdb to 2020 to 2023). About the investigation overall: A total of 233 trial participants underwent TCR sequencing, of whom 207 had received two doses of AZD1222 and about 26 had received two doses of the MenACWY control vaccine. Trial participants were enrolled by age into subgroups of 18-55, 56-69 and 70-plus years, and around 150, 29 and 61 TCR-sequenced participants, respectively, were included in these subgroups.

The CDR3 regions of human TCRbeta chains were subjected to immunosequencing. As for the original processing: Repertoire TCRs were matched against a reference library of SARS-CoV-2-specific TCRs generated with the MIRA antigen-specificity platform. Breadth was defined as the fraction of unique TCRs that were SARS-CoV-2-associated. Depth was defined as the fraction of total T cells that were SARS-CoV-2-associated. Using the MIRA data, each spike-specific TCR was mapped to the spike region that the TCR reacts to and placed in a CD4 or CD8 class. Log10-transformed breadth and depth values were compared by one-way ANOVA with Sidak's multiple comparisons tests. TCRdb's version of the immuneACCESS table is confined to in-frame rearrangements and falls short of the full clone set. An unresolved V gene accounts for under half of the shortfall where checked; the remainder is of unknown origin. The DNA was the basis for D and trimming; V, J and clone size are from that table. The sample table shows some 160,000 clones, and more than 75% are seen once. Roughly 2% of the sample is held by the ten biggest clonotypes.

The paper as a whole reports these results and caveats: Most participants were white British and females outnumbered males, and the authors suggested that clonal diversity may have been underestimated. Spike-specific TCR breadth and depth rose significantly after two AZD1222 doses compared with day 0 and with MenACWY recipients. Because no day 14 peak-response samples were available, the repertoires could be characterized only after the peak T cell response. Nearly half of unique spike-specific TCRs reportedly recognized epitopes outside regions mutated in the B.1.351 and B.1.1.7 variants. CD4 TCRs associated with the vaccine covered the entire spike protein, and the dominant responses were in regions 160-218 and 743-854. The 56-69-year group was small, and its depth increase did not reach significance, likely because of low power. Conclusions about previously exposed vaccinees are limited, since just six AZD1222 recipients were seropositive for SARS-CoV-2 at baseline.

Per the germline V gene (reference sequence), MNHEY is the CDR1 and SMNVEV is the CDR2. V loses 6 bases of germline sequence and J loses 0 bases, and the interval between the two ends is 9 bases. The CDR3 measures 14 amino acids from cysteine to phenylalanine. The only DNA kept is the CDR3, 42 bases in frame from the first base. A remark on this clone: Its antigen specificity is not known. No base qualities exist here, and no much larger clone lies one base off it.

The time point label corresponds to: about 28 days (+/-7) after the second vaccine dose. AZD1222 recipients with second doses at about 4 weeks or about 12 weeks were pooled, because spike-specific TCR depth and breadth did not differ between schedules. Vaccinee samples came from UK trials COV001 and COV002, including a single-blind randomized controlled phase 2/3 trial of AZD1222 (ChAdOx1 nCoV-19) in healthy adults. Trial participant PBMC samples were collected at day 0 and day 28 after the second dose for TCRbeta chain sequencing. This TCR came from an adult who received the AZD1222 COVID-19 vaccine. The sequencing used peripheral blood, collected 28 days after the second AZD1222 dose. The chain is made from TRBV27 and TRBJ1-3; TRBD1 might be the D gene, on 6 matching bases. The CDR3 protein is CASSEGGSGNTIYF. The nucleotides read TGTGCCAGCAGCGAAGGGGGCTCTGGAAACACCATATATTTT.